This T cell receptor beta chain was recorded in a study of T cell repertoires in cytomegalovirus infection. Study context: CMV epitopes, recently identified HLA-C-restricted and well-studied HLA-B-restricted, were used.

CDR3 length: 15 residues. V lost 5 bases to trimming and J lost 4 bases; unmatched junction nucleotides: 6. Per the germline V gene, CDR1 is MDHEN and CDR2 is SYDVKM. TCRdb used MiXCR to reprocess the reads, holding one entry per CDR3 protein. The top ten hold about three quarters of the sample, which has 90,000 to 110,000 distinct CDR3 sequences, about 30% seen once. For this clonotype: What it binds is not known.

Study observations and caveats: Within the response measured ex vivo, HLA-C-restricted CMV-specific TCR beta clonotypes were dominant. Carriers of CMV plus the relevant HLA were identified by cumulative public TCR beta family frequency.

The rearrangement uses TRBV28 and TRBJ2-3; TRBD2 matches 10 bases. This material consisted of CD8+ T cells from cultured PBMCs, taken from culture after CMV antigen stimulation. The clonotype originates from a human donor in good health (CMV status not recorded). Some clones in this sample may be carry-over from other donors' samples. The CDR3 DNA reads TGTGCCAGCAGTGTGTCGGGACTAGCGCCAGATACGCAGTATTTT. This encodes CASSVSGLAPDTQYF.